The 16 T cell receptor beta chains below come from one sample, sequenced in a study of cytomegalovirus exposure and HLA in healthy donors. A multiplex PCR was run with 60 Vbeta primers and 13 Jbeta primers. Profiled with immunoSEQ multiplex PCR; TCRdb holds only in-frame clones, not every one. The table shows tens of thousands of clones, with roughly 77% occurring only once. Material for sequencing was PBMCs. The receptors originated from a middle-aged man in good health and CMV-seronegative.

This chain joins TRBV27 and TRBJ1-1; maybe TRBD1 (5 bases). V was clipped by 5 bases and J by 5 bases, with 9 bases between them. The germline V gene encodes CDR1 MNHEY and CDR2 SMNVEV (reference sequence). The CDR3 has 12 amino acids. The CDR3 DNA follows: TGTGCCAGCAGTAGGGGTAAGACTGAAGCTTTCTTT. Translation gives CASSRGKTEAFF.

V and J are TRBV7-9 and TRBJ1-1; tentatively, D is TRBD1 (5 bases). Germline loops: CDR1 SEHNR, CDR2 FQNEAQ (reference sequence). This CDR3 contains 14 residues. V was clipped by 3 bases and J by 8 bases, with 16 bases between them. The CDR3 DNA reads TGTGCCAGCAGCTTGCGGGGGTATTTCTCGGAAGCTTTCTTT. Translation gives CASSLRGYFSEAFF. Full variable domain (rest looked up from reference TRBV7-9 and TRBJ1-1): DTGVSQNPRHKITKRGQNVTFRCDPISEHNRLYWYRQTLGQGPEFLTYFQNEAQLEKSRLLSDRFSAERPKGSFSTLEIQRTEQGDSAMYLCASSLRGYFSEAFFGQGTRLTVV.

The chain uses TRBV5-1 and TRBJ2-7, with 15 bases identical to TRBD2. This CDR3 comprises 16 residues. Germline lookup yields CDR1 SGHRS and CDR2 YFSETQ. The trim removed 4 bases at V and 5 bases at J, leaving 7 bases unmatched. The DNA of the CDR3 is TGCGCCAGCAGCGCTCGAGGACTAGCGGGGGGGCACGAGCAGTACTTC. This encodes CASSARGLAGGHEQYF.

The CDR3 sequence: CASSPGTSIQAFF. The CDR3 region has the DNA TGTGCCAGTTCACCCGGGACATCAATTCAGGCTTTCTTT. V gene TRBV19 combines with J gene TRBJ1-1, with D possibly being TRBD1 (6 bases). The CDR3 is 13 residues long. CDR1 LNHDA and CDR2 SQIVND come from the germline V gene (reference sequence). V shed 8 bases and J shed 11 bases, with 21 bases lying between them.

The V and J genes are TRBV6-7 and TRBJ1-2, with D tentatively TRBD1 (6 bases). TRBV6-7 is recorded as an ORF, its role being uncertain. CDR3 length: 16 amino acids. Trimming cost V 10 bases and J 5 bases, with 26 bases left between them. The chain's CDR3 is CAIPEDSGSRGYGYTF. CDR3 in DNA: TGTGCCATTCCGGAGGACAGTGGCTCCCGCGGATATGGCTACACCTTC.

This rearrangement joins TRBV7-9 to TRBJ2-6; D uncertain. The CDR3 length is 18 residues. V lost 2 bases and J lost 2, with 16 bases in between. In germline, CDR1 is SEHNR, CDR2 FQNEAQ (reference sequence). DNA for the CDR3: TGTGCCAGCAGCTTAAATTTTGCGGTGGTCGCTGGGGCCAACGTCCTGACTTTC. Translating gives CASSLNFAVVAGANVLTF.

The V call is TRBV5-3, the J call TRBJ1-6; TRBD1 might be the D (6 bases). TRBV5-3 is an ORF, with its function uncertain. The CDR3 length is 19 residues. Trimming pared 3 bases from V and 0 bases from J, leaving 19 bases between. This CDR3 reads CARSSITGTSGSYNSPLHF. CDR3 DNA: TGTGCCAGAAGCTCCATAACCGGGACATCAGGCTCCTATAATTCACCCCTCCACTTT.

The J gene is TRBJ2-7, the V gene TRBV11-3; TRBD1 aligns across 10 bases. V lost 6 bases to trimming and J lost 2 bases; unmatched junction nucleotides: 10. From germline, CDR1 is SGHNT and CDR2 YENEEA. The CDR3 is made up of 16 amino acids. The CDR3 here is CASSSENGQGAYEQYF. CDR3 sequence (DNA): TGTGCCAGCAGTTCTGAAAATGGACAGGGGGCCTACGAGCAGTACTTC.

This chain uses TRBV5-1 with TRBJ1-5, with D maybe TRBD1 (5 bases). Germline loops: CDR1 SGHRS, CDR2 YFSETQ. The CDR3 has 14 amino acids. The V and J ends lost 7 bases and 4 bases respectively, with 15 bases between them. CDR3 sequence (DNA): TGCGCCAGCGCTGGCGGCCGACAGAATCAGCCCCAGCATTTT. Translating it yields CASAGGRQNQPQHF.

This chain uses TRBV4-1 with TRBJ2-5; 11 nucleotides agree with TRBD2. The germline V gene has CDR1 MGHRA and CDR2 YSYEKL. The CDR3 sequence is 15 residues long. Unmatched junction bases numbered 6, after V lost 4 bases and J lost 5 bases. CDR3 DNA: TGCGCCAGCAGCCCACTAGCGGGGGTAGTGGAGACCCAGTACTTC. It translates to CASSPLAGVVETQYF.

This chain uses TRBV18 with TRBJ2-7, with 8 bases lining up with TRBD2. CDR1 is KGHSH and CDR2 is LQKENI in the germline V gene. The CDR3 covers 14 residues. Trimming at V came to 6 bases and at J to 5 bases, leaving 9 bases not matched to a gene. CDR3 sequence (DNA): TGTGCCAGCTCTCCTCCCGGGGGGGGAAACGAGCAGTACTTC. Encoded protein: CASSPPGGGNEQYF.

The CDR3 loop is CASSFGGGSNQPQHF. CDR3 DNA sequence: TGTGCCAGCAGCTTTGGGGGGGGTAGCAATCAGCCCCAGCATTTT. This chain connects TRBV7-2 to TRBJ1-5, with D perhaps TRBD1 (5 bases). V was shortened by 3 bases and J by 0 bases, with 9 bases between the two germline ends. There are 15 residues in the CDR3. Germline V gene data show CDR1 as SGHTA and CDR2 as FQGNSA.

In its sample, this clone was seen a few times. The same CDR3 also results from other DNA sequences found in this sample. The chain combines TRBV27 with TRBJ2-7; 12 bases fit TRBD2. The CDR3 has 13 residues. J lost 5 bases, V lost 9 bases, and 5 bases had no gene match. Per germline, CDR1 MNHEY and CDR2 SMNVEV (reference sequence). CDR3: CASSLAGGNEQYF. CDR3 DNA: TGTGCCAGTTCCCTAGCGGGAGGGAACGAGCAGTACTTC.

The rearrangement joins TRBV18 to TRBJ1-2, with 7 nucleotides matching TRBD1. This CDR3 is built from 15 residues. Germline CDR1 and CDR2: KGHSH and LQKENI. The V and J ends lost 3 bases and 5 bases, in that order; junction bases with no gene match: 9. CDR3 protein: CASSPGGQTEYGYTF. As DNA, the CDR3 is TGTGCCAGCTCACCCGGGGGACAGACCGAGTATGGCTACACCTTC.

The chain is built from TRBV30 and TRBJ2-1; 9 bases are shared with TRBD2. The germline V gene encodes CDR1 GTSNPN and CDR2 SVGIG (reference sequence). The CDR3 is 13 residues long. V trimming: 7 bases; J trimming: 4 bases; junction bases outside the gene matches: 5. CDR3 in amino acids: CAYRTSAYNEQFF. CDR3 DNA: TGTGCCTACAGGACTAGCGCTTACAATGAGCAGTTCTTC.

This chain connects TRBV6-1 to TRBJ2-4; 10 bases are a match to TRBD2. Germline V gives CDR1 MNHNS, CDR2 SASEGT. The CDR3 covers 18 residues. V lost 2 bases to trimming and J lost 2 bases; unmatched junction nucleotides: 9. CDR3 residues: CASSEFSSGSLPKNIQYF. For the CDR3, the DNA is TGTGCCAGCAGTGAATTTTCTAGCGGGAGTCTTCCCAAAAACATTCAGTACTTC.